The present T cell receptor (beta chain) was sequenced within a study of blood T cells in healthy people across ages. A second about 7 to 11 cycle PCR used barcoded and J-beta primers. MiXCR, run by TCRdb on the 5' RACE reads, gives a single entry per CDR3 protein. The sample holds 1.5 million or so distinct CDR3 sequences; around 40% are singletons and the top ten take just over 4%. Sample donors were healthy Caucasian individuals that came from Russia, aged roughly 6 to 100. This clonotype was seen a few times. V was cut by 1 base and J by 10 bases, with 16 bases left in between. From germline, CDR1 is MGHRA and CDR2 YSYEKL. CDR3 length: 15 amino acids.

The clonotype originates from a woman aged 18-35 years in good health. The chain uses TRBV4-1 and TRBJ1-4; D might be TRBD1 (6 bases). Material: blood. CDR3 sequence reads: CASSQVVQGPGKLFF. In DNA, the CDR3 is TGCGCCAGCAGCCAAGTCGTACAGGGTCCGGGAAAACTGTTTTTT.